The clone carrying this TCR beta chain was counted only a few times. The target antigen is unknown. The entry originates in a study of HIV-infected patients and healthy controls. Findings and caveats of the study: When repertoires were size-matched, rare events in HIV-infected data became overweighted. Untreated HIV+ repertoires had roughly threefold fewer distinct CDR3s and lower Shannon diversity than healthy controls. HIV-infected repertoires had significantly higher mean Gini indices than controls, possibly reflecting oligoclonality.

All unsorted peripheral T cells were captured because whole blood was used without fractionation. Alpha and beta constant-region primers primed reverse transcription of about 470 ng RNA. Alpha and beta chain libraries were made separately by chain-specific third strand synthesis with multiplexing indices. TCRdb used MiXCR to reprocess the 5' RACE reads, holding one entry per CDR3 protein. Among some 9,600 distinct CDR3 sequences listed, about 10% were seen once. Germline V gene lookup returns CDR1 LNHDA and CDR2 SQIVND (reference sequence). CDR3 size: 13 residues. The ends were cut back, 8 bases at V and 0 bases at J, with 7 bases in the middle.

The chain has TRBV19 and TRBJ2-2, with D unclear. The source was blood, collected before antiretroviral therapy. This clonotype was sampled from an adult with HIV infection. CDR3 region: CASADSNTGELFF. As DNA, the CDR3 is TGTGCCAGTGCTGATTCGAACACCGGGGAGCTGTTTTTT.